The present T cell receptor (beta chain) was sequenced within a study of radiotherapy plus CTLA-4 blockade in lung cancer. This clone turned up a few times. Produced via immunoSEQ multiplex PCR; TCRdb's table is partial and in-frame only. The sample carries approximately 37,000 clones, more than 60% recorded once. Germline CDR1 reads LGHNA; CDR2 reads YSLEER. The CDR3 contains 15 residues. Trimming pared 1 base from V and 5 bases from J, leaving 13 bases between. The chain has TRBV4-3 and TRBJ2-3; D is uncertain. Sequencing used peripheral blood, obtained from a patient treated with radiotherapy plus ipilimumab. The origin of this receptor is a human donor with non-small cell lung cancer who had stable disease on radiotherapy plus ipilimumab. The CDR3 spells CASSQGTTFVDTQYF. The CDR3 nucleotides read TGCGCCAGCAGCCAAGGAACGACATTCGTAGATACGCAGTATTTT.